These 5 T cell receptor beta chains were all obtained from the same sample, sequenced in a study of blood T cell repertoires in COVID-19. Generated by immunoSEQ multiplex PCR, the TCRdb table keeps only in-frame clones and is missing some. The table has about 150,000 clones, 83% seen once. What was sequenced was peripheral blood. All receptors derive from a woman older than 75 with acute or convalescent COVID-19.

As DNA, the CDR3 is TGTGCCACTTCAGCGGGTTACAATGAGCAGTTCTTC. The encoded protein is CATSAGYNEQFF. The V gene is TRBV27, the J gene TRBJ2-1; D possibly corresponds to TRBD2 (6 bases). Trimming removed 10 bases at V and 4 bases at J, with 11 bases between. Germline assignment: CDR1 MNHEY and CDR2 SMNVEV (reference sequence). The CDR3 totals 12 residues.

V is TRBV4-3 and J is TRBJ2-2; D ambiguous. The ends were cut back, 1 base at V and 0 bases at J, with 9 bases in the middle. This CDR3 contains 16 residues. Germline CDR1 reads LGHNA; CDR2 reads YSLEER. CDR3 in DNA: TGCGCCAGCAGCCAAGGGGCGAATGCGAACACCGGGGAGCTGTTTTTT. Translating gives CASSQGANANTGELFF.

This rearrangement joins TRBV6-2 or TRBV6-3 to TRBJ2-5; D perhaps matches TRBD2 (6 bases). Germline CDR1 MNHEY, CDR2 SVGEGT. Trimming cost V 2 bases and J 2 bases, with 12 bases left between them. The CDR3 sequence is 15 residues long. The CDR3 bases are TGTGCCAGCAGTTACGGGGGGTTGGGGCAAGAGACCCAGTACTTC. Translated: CASSYGGLGQETQYF.

The V gene is TRBV21-1, the J gene TRBJ2-3; TRBD2, the D gene given by the table, was not confirmed from the DNA. TRBV21-1 is tagged as a pseudogene. The CDR3 extends over 17 amino acids. CDR3 residues: CASSKVLTSGPTDTQYF. CDR3 nucleotide sequence: TGTGCCAGCAGCAAAGTACTGACTAGCGGTCCCACAGATACGCAGTATTTT.

The chain has TRBV19 and TRBJ1-2; 7 bases match TRBD1. The CDR3 sequence is 13 residues long. The germline V gene has CDR1 LNHDA and CDR2 SQIVND (reference sequence). With 5 bases clipped from V and 8 bases from J, the junction kept 8 bases outside the gene matches. The CDR3 spells CASSPRGQYGYTF. The CDR3 DNA reads as TGTGCCAGTAGTCCCAGGGGACAGTACGGCTACACCTTC.